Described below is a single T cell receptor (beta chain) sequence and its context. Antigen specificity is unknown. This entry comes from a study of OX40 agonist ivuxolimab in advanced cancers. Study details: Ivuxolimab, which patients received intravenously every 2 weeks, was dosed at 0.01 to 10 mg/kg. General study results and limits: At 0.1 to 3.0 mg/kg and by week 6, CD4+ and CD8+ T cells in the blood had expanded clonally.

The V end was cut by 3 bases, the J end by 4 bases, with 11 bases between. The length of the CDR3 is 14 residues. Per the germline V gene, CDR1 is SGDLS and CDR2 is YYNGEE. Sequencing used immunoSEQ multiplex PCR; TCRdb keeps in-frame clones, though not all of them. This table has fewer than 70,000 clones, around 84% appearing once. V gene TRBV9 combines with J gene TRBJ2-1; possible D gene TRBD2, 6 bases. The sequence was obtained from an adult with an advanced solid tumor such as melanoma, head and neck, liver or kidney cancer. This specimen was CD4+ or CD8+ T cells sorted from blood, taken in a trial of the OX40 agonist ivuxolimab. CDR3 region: CASSGGLGYNEQFF. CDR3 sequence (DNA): TGTGCCAGCAGCGGGGGACTCGGGTACAATGAGCAGTTCTTC.